The TCR beta chain under discussion was sequenced for a study of T cells after yellow fever vaccination. This CDR3 is 16 amino acids long. Germline values: CDR1 SEHNR, CDR2 FQNEAQ (reference sequence). The V segment lost 5 bases and the J segment 4 bases; nucleotides outside the gene matches: 11. Study observations and caveats: Among primary-vaccination clones, most reappeared after the booster, at almost 98% for CD4 and around 90% for CD8. Some clonotypes were seen in both the CD4 and the CD8 compartments. These made up a small share and likely arose from convergent recombination.

About this clonotype: Its specificity is not known.

In making TCR cDNA, 5'RACE template switching added a universal primer site and UMIs to it. MiXCR was run by TCRdb on the 5' RACE reads, yielding one entry per CDR3 protein. Among just under 600,000 distinct CDR3 sequences, 13% were seen once, and the ten largest hold over 12%. Sample: PBMCs, taken on the day of the yellow fever booster vaccination. The sequence came from a man under 40 who received the YFV17D yellow fever vaccine. This chain joins TRBV7-9 and TRBJ2-1, with 7 bases that match TRBD2. The CDR3 spells CASSARGASGYNEQFF. DNA of the CDR3: TGTGCCAGCAGCGCCAGAGGGGCTAGCGGTTACAATGAGCAGTTCTTC.